This T cell receptor (beta chain) comes out of a study of cytomegalovirus exposure and HLA in healthy donors. Study details: The same platform as the approximately 670 first-cohort repertoires was used for the 90 to 150 validation repertoires, a later analysis reported. General observations from the study: It was confirmed in vitro that three of the CMV-associated chains were specific for CMV antigens.

Assay used: immunoSEQ multiplex PCR; TCRdb lists only in-frame clones, some missing. The sample includes around 220,000 clones, around 88% of them seen just once. Comment on this clone: The antigen remains undetermined.

Germline-derived CDR1 and CDR2 are MRHNA and SNTAGT. The CDR3 is 15 amino acids. Between the trimmed V and J ends, which lost 0 bases and 2 bases, there was a span of 9 bases. The sequence was collected from a young woman in good health and CMV-seronegative. The genes are TRBV6-4 and TRBJ2-3, with D unclear. Sequenced material: PBMCs. The CDR3 sequence: CASSDSAAVTDTQYF. The CDR3 coding sequence is TGTGCCAGCAGTGACTCGGCGGCCGTCACAGATACGCAGTATTTT.